A selection of T cell receptor beta chains follows, all from one sample in a study of control samples from healthy donors and cancer patients. Sequencing was performed with immunoSEQ multiplex PCR; in TCRdb, only in-frame clones are kept and a portion is missing. The sample consists of tens of thousands of clones, about 88% of them appearing once. Material: blood. The receptors derive from a woman in her 70s in good health. Both conserved end residues are part of each CDR3. D genes are given only for firm matches. Where a row states a size, it is once, few, many or the class of an expanded clone; other rows omit it.

TRBV30	TRBD1	TRBJ1-2	14	NA	CAFDRGSGTNGYTF	TGTGCCTTTGACAGGGGATCAGGAACTAACGGCTACACCTTC
TRBV7-6	NA	TRBJ2-3	12	NA	CASSNLLDTQYF	TGTGCCAGCAGCAACCTGCTAGATACGCAGTATTTT
TRBV29-1	TRBD2	TRBJ2-7	14	few	CSPPKRELPYEQYF	TGCAGCCCCCCTAAGCGGGAGTTGCCCTACGAGCAGTACTTC
TRBV27	NA	TRBJ1-6	16	NA	CASSLEGRAFNSPLHF	TGTGCCAGCAGTTTAGAGGGAAGGGCGTTTAATTCACCCCTCCACTTT
TRBV11-2	NA	TRBJ1-2	17	NA	CASSLAGRQGSHYGYTF	TGTGCCAGCAGCTTAGCGGGGCGGCAGGGGAGTCACTATGGCTACACCTTC
TRBV6-5	NA	TRBJ2-6	15	NA	CASMVRTSGANVLTF	TGTGCCAGCATGGTTCGGACTTCTGGGGCCAACGTCCTGACTTTC
TRBV2	NA	TRBJ2-7	11	NA	CASSGLREQYF	TGTGCCAGCAGTGGACTTCGCGAGCAGTACTTC
TRBV2	NA	TRBJ1-1	16	once	CASRSPAGGARTEAFF	TGTGCCAGCCGCTCACCAGCGGGGGGCGCGAGGACTGAAGCTTTCTTT
TRBV19	TRBD2	TRBJ2-1	19	NA	CASSISLGSGRSSYNEQFF	TGTGCCAGTAGTATATCCTTGGGTAGCGGGAGGAGCTCCTACAATGAGCAGTTCTTC
TRBV7-2	NA	TRBJ2-4	19	NA	CASTVPRWAGSIAKNIQYF	TGTGCCAGCACCGTTCCCCGATGGGCGGGCTCTATAGCCAAAAACATTCAGTACTTC
TRBV3-1/TRBV3-2	NA	TRBJ1-1	15	NA	CASSPRGERNTEAFF	TGTGCCAGCAGCCCCCGTGGGGAGAGGAACACTGAAGCTTTCTTT
TRBV5-1	NA	TRBJ1-5	16	NA	CASSPARDNRNQPQHF	TGCGCCAGCAGCCCAGCTAGGGACAATCGCAATCAGCCCCAGCATTTT
TRBV19	NA	TRBJ1-1	13	NA	CASKRQINTEAFF	TGTGCCAGTAAGAGACAGATAAACACTGAAGCTTTCTTT
TRBV2	NA	TRBJ1-2	14	NA	CASSELFGGYGYTF	TGTGCCAGCAGTGAATTGTTTGGGGGCTATGGCTACACCTTC
TRBV7-6	TRBD1	TRBJ1-5	16	NA	CASSLGAGGFIQPQHF	TGTGCCAGCAGCTTAGGGGCAGGGGGCTTCATTCAGCCCCAGCATTTT
TRBV7-2	NA	TRBJ1-2	12	NA	CASSSQGYGYTF	TGTGCCAGCAGCAGCCAGGGTTATGGCTACACCTTC
TRBV7-2	NA	TRBJ2-7	13	NA	CASSLGHSYEQYF	TGTGCCAGCAGCCTGGGACATTCCTACGAGCAGTACTTC
TRBV3-1/TRBV3-2	NA	TRBJ1-1	14	NA	CASSPKQGYTEAFF	TGTGCCAGCAGCCCGAAACAGGGTTACACTGAAGCTTTCTTT
TRBV18	NA	TRBJ1-4	13	NA	CASSRGANEKLFF	TGTGCCAGCTCACGCGGGGCGAATGAAAAACTGTTTTTT
TRBV5-4	NA	TRBJ2-1	13	NA	CASNSPWDNEQFF	TGTGCCAGCAACTCGCCATGGGACAATGAGCAGTTCTTC
TRBV2	NA	TRBJ1-4	13	NA	CASRVSGGEKLFF	TGTGCCAGCAGGGTCTCGGGGGGTGAAAAACTGTTTTTT
TRBV30	NA	TRBJ1-5	13	NA	CAWRLDYNQPQHF	TGTGCCTGGAGGCTCGACTACAATCAGCCCCAGCATTTT
TRBV29-1	NA	TRBJ2-7	14	NA	CSVGVNGRPGEQYF	TGCAGCGTTGGCGTAAACGGCCGTCCTGGCGAGCAGTACTTC
TRBV6-5	NA	TRBJ1-4	13	few	CALGGGLSGKLFF	TGTGCCCTCGGGGGGGGGCTTTCAGGAAAACTGTTTTTT
TRBV19	NA	TRBJ2-1	15	NA	CASSIAQAVGNEQFF	TGTGCCAGTAGTATCGCACAGGCCGTGGGCAATGAGCAGTTCTTC
TRBV19	NA	TRBJ1-6	15	NA	CASSPTALYNSPLHF	TGTGCCAGTAGTCCGACAGCGCTCTATAATTCACCCCTCCACTTT
TRBV10-1	NA	TRBJ2-3	15	NA	CASSELQDNTDTQYF	TGCGCCAGCAGTGAGCTGCAGGACAACACAGATACGCAGTATTTT
TRBV14	NA	TRBJ2-7	15	once	CASSQLPTGIYEQYF	TGTGCCAGCAGCCAATTACCAACAGGGATCTACGAGCAGTACTTC